This is a list of T cell receptor beta chains from one sample in a study of blood T cell repertoires in COVID-19. This table comes from immunoSEQ multiplex PCR, and its TCRdb copy is limited to in-frame clones, with some not included. The profile shows about 300,000 clones, 87% of them singletons. The sample taken for sequencing was peripheral blood. These receptors originate from a woman in her thirties or forties who had recovered from COVID-19. Both conserved end residues are part of each CDR3. The order of the fields is J gene, V gene, D gene, clone size, CDR3 DNA, CDR3 protein. D genes are given only for firm matches. The size of a clone is reported for some rows only, either as once, few or many, or as a class for expanded clones.

J gene: TRBJ1-2
V gene: TRBV6-6
D gene: NA
clone size: NA
CDR3 DNA: TGTGCCAGCAGCCCTAGGGGGAGTGAAGGCTACACCTTC
CDR3 protein: CASSPRGSEGYTF

J gene: TRBJ2-3
V gene: TRBV7-9
D gene: TRBD2
clone size: NA
CDR3 DNA: TGTGCCAGCAGCATTCCGGGACTAGCGGGGGGGGCCTATGGCACAGATACGCAGTATTTT
CDR3 protein: CASSIPGLAGGAYGTDTQYF

J gene: TRBJ1-1
V gene: TRBV14
D gene: NA
clone size: NA
CDR3 DNA: TGTGCCAGCAGCCAAGATTGGAGTATGATCTTGAACACTGAAGCTTTCTTT
CDR3 protein: CASSQDWSMILNTEAFF

J gene: TRBJ2-3
V gene: TRBV6-5
D gene: TRBD2
clone size: NA
CDR3 DNA: TGTGCCAGCAGTCCGAGCGGGGCCTACACAGATACGCAGTATTTT
CDR3 protein: CASSPSGAYTDTQYF

J gene: TRBJ1-2
V gene: TRBV19
D gene: TRBD1
clone size: NA
CDR3 DNA: TGTGCCAGTAGACAACAGGGGGCCTATGGCTACACCTTC
CDR3 protein: CASRQQGAYGYTF

J gene: TRBJ2-7
V gene: TRBV2
D gene: TRBD1
clone size: NA
CDR3 DNA: TGTGCCAGCAGTGAATTAGAGGACAGGGGAGAGCAGTACTTC
CDR3 protein: CASSELEDRGEQYF

J gene: TRBJ2-7
V gene: TRBV19
D gene: NA
clone size: NA
CDR3 DNA: TGTGCCAGTAGATGGGGGCCTGGGCCCTACGAGCAGTACTTC
CDR3 protein: CASRWGPGPYEQYF

J gene: TRBJ2-5
V gene: TRBV6-5
D gene: NA
clone size: once
CDR3 DNA: TGTGCCAGCAGTTACGGGTCTCAACGGGGAGAGACCCAGTACTTC
CDR3 protein: CASSYGSQRGETQYF

J gene: TRBJ1-3
V gene: TRBV6-2/TRBV6-3
D gene: NA
clone size: few
CDR3 DNA: TGTGCCAGCAGTGACCCGGGGAGAAACACCATATATTTT
CDR3 protein: CASSDPGRNTIYF

J gene: TRBJ1-1
V gene: TRBV11-3
D gene: NA
clone size: NA
CDR3 DNA: TGTGCCAGCAGCTTAGAGGCGGGTTCTAAAGCTTTCTTT
CDR3 protein: CASSLEAGSKAFF

J gene: TRBJ1-4
V gene: TRBV9
D gene: TRBD1
clone size: NA
CDR3 DNA: TGTGCCAGCAGCATACCGACAGGGTCAACTAATGAAAAACTGTTTTTT
CDR3 protein: CASSIPTGSTNEKLFF

J gene: TRBJ2-1
V gene: TRBV2
D gene: TRBD1
clone size: NA
CDR3 DNA: TGTGCCAGCAGTCCACCGACAGGGGGATACTACAATGAGCAGTTCTTC
CDR3 protein: CASSPPTGGYYNEQFF

J gene: TRBJ2-1
V gene: TRBV15
D gene: NA
clone size: NA
CDR3 DNA: TGTGCCACCAGCAGAGAGCCGGGGGTGTACAATGAGCAGTTCTTC
CDR3 protein: CATSREPGVYNEQFF

J gene: TRBJ1-5
V gene: TRBV5-4
D gene: NA
clone size: NA
CDR3 DNA: TGTGCCAGCAGCTTGGGGGGCGGTTTAAATCAGCCCCAGCATTTT
CDR3 protein: CASSLGGGLNQPQHF

J gene: TRBJ1-2
V gene: TRBV7-2
D gene: NA
clone size: NA
CDR3 DNA: TGTGCCAGCGGGACTTATGGCTACACCTTC
CDR3 protein: CASGTYGYTF

J gene: TRBJ2-7
V gene: TRBV11-3
D gene: TRBD1
clone size: few
CDR3 DNA: TGTGCCAGCAGCTTCGGACAGGGGAGCTCCTACGAGCAGTACTTC
CDR3 protein: CASSFGQGSSYEQYF

J gene: TRBJ2-6
V gene: TRBV19
D gene: NA
clone size: NA
CDR3 DNA: TGTGCCACCACAAGGGGAAAAAGCTCTGGGGCCAACGTCCTGACTTTC
CDR3 protein: CATTRGKSSGANVLTF

J gene: TRBJ1-3
V gene: TRBV12-3/TRBV12-4
D gene: NA
clone size: NA
CDR3 DNA: TGTGCCAGCAGTTTAACTGCCGGAAACACCATATATTTT
CDR3 protein: CASSLTAGNTIYF

J gene: TRBJ1-5
V gene: TRBV15
D gene: NA
clone size: NA
CDR3 DNA: TGTGCCACCAGCAGAGATCCCACGGACTATAGCAATCAGCCCCAGCATTTT
CDR3 protein: CATSRDPTDYSNQPQHF

J gene: TRBJ1-5
V gene: TRBV5-8
D gene: TRBD1
clone size: NA
CDR3 DNA: TGTGCCAGCAGCCGAAGGACAGGGGCGAGTCAGCCCCAGCATTTT
CDR3 protein: CASSRRTGASQPQHF

J gene: TRBJ2-4
V gene: TRBV19
D gene: NA
clone size: NA
CDR3 DNA: TGTGCCAGTAGTACCAGGGCTGGGAACATTCAGTACTTC
CDR3 protein: CASSTRAGNIQYF

J gene: TRBJ2-2
V gene: TRBV29-1
D gene: NA
clone size: NA
CDR3 DNA: TGCAGCGGAGCCGGGGGGCAAAACACCGGGGAGCTGTTTTTT
CDR3 protein: CSGAGGQNTGELFF

J gene: TRBJ1-1
V gene: TRBV9
D gene: NA
clone size: NA
CDR3 DNA: TGTGCCAGCAGCGTAGGCGGTTACACTGAAGCTTTCTTT
CDR3 protein: CASSVGGYTEAFF

J gene: TRBJ1-1
V gene: TRBV2
D gene: NA
clone size: NA
CDR3 DNA: TGTGCCAGCAGCCTTCAGCGGGCTAACACTGAAGCTTTCTTT
CDR3 protein: CASSLQRANTEAFF

J gene: TRBJ2-7
V gene: TRBV30
D gene: NA
clone size: NA
CDR3 DNA: TGTGCCTGGAGTCCGACCACCCTGGACACCACCTACGAGCAGTACTTC
CDR3 protein: CAWSPTTLDTTYEQYF

J gene: TRBJ1-2
V gene: TRBV2
D gene: TRBD1
clone size: NA
CDR3 DNA: TGTGCCAGCAGTGGGGACAGCCCCTCGGGCTACACCTTC
CDR3 protein: CASSGDSPSGYTF

J gene: TRBJ2-7
V gene: TRBV9
D gene: NA
clone size: once
CDR3 DNA: TGTGCCAGCAGCCCTCAGGACAGATTCTACGAGCAGTACTTC
CDR3 protein: CASSPQDRFYEQYF

J gene: TRBJ2-1
V gene: TRBV4-2
D gene: TRBD1
clone size: NA
CDR3 DNA: TGTGCCAGCACCGAGGACAGGGGGGGAAATGAGCAGTTCTTC
CDR3 protein: CASTEDRGGNEQFF

J gene: TRBJ2-3
V gene: TRBV6-1
D gene: NA
clone size: NA
CDR3 DNA: TGTGCCAGCAGTGAACGAGTAGGAGATTACACAGATACGCAGTATTTT
CDR3 protein: CASSERVGDYTDTQYF

J gene: TRBJ2-3
V gene: TRBV6-1
D gene: NA
clone size: NA
CDR3 DNA: TGTGCCAGCAGCGAATTCCAGGGTCTTCGCACAGATACGCAGTATTTT
CDR3 protein: CASSEFQGLRTDTQYF

J gene: TRBJ1-1
V gene: TRBV18
D gene: TRBD1
clone size: NA
CDR3 DNA: TGTGCCAGCTCATCTCAGAGGACAGGGGGTGAGACTGAAGCTTTCTTT
CDR3 protein: CASSSQRTGGETEAFF

J gene: TRBJ2-1
V gene: TRBV18
D gene: NA
clone size: NA
CDR3 DNA: TGTGCCAGCTCACCGACAGGTCTCGGGGATGAGCAGTTCTTC
CDR3 protein: CASSPTGLGDEQFF

J gene: TRBJ2-5
V gene: TRBV6-2/TRBV6-3
D gene: NA
clone size: NA
CDR3 DNA: TGTGCCAGCAGTTACTCACGGGGGGAGACCCAGTACTTC
CDR3 protein: CASSYSRGETQYF

J gene: TRBJ1-3
V gene: TRBV29-1
D gene: NA
clone size: NA
CDR3 DNA: TGCAGCGTTTTTAGTTCCTCTGGAAACACCATATATTTT
CDR3 protein: CSVFSSSGNTIYF

J gene: TRBJ1-1
V gene: TRBV30
D gene: NA
clone size: NA
CDR3 DNA: TGTGCCTGGAGTGGAGGGTTCACTGAAGCTTTCTTT
CDR3 protein: CAWSGGFTEAFF

J gene: TRBJ2-3
V gene: TRBV7-8
D gene: TRBD1
clone size: NA
CDR3 DNA: TGTGCCAGCAGCTTAGGGCTTTACCCGGAGGGGACAGGGGGCGCAGATACGCAGTATTTT
CDR3 protein: CASSLGLYPEGTGGADTQYF

J gene: TRBJ2-5
V gene: TRBV6-2/TRBV6-3
D gene: NA
clone size: NA
CDR3 DNA: TGTGCCAGCAGTCTTTTTGACAGGTACCAAGAGACCCAGTACTTC
CDR3 protein: CASSLFDRYQETQYF

J gene: TRBJ1-4
V gene: TRBV5-6
D gene: NA
clone size: NA
CDR3 DNA: TGTGCCAGCAGCGACATCACAGGGCCCCCTAATGAAAAACTGTTTTTT
CDR3 protein: CASSDITGPPNEKLFF

J gene: TRBJ1-2
V gene: TRBV28
D gene: TRBD1
clone size: NA
CDR3 DNA: TGTGCCAGCAGGGGGACAGGGGGGAGCTATGGCTACACCTTC
CDR3 protein: CASRGTGGSYGYTF

J gene: TRBJ1-1
V gene: TRBV6-2/TRBV6-3
D gene: TRBD1
clone size: NA
CDR3 DNA: TGTGCCAGCAGTCACCGACAGGGTAACTTGAACACTGAAGCTTTCTTT
CDR3 protein: CASSHRQGNLNTEAFF

J gene: TRBJ2-7
V gene: TRBV6-2/TRBV6-3
D gene: TRBD1
clone size: NA
CDR3 DNA: TGTGCCAGCAGTTACAAGGGGACAGGGGCCTACGAGCAGTACTTC
CDR3 protein: CASSYKGTGAYEQYF

J gene: TRBJ1-1
V gene: TRBV12-3/TRBV12-4
D gene: NA
clone size: once
CDR3 DNA: TGTGCCAGCAGTTCCCGGGACTCGGAGGGAGCTTTCTTT
CDR3 protein: CASSSRDSEGAFF

J gene: TRBJ1-5
V gene: TRBV7-2
D gene: NA
clone size: few
CDR3 DNA: TGTGCCAGCAGCTTACCGTTAAGGGAGGGTAGTCAGCCCCAGCATTTT
CDR3 protein: CASSLPLREGSQPQHF

J gene: TRBJ1-5
V gene: TRBV4-1
D gene: TRBD1
clone size: NA
CDR3 DNA: TGCGCCAGCAGCCAAGTCGGACAGGCAAGAGGGCCCCAGCATTTT
CDR3 protein: CASSQVGQARGPQHF

J gene: TRBJ2-7
V gene: TRBV7-9
D gene: NA
clone size: NA
CDR3 DNA: TGTGCCAGCAGCTTATGGGGGGCCTACGAGCAGTACTTC
CDR3 protein: CASSLWGAYEQYF

J gene: TRBJ2-4
V gene: TRBV3-1/TRBV3-2
D gene: TRBD2
clone size: NA
CDR3 DNA: TGTGCCAGCAGCCAAGAATTCTGGCGGGGGAGGGAGGCCAAAAACATTCAGTACTTC
CDR3 protein: CASSQEFWRGREAKNIQYF

J gene: TRBJ2-3
V gene: TRBV6-6
D gene: TRBD2
clone size: NA
CDR3 DNA: TGTGCCAGCAGTCTACTAGCGGGGGAAGATACGCAGTATTTT
CDR3 protein: CASSLLAGEDTQYF

J gene: TRBJ1-2
V gene: TRBV30
D gene: TRBD1
clone size: NA
CDR3 DNA: TGTGCCTGGAGGGACAGGGGGCTCCATGGCTACACCTTC
CDR3 protein: CAWRDRGLHGYTF

J gene: TRBJ2-1
V gene: TRBV7-8
D gene: TRBD2
clone size: NA
CDR3 DNA: TGTGCCAGCAGCTTTGGGCGGGGGACCCCCTACAATGAGCAGTTCTTC
CDR3 protein: CASSFGRGTPYNEQFF

J gene: TRBJ2-1
V gene: TRBV9
D gene: TRBD1
clone size: once
CDR3 DNA: TGTGCCAGCAGCCTGCGGACAGGGGGAAACAATGAGCAGTTCTTC
CDR3 protein: CASSLRTGGNNEQFF

J gene: TRBJ1-6
V gene: TRBV30
D gene: NA
clone size: NA
CDR3 DNA: TGTGCCCGGGGCGGGGATGTGACACCCCTCCACTTT
CDR3 protein: CARGGDVTPLHF

J gene: TRBJ2-1
V gene: TRBV3-1/TRBV3-2
D gene: TRBD2
clone size: NA
CDR3 DNA: TGTGCCAGCAGCCCGGATCTTGCGGGGGGAAGTGAGCAGTTCTTC
CDR3 protein: CASSPDLAGGSEQFF

J gene: TRBJ2-7
V gene: TRBV6-5
D gene: TRBD1
clone size: NA
CDR3 DNA: TGTGCCAGCAGTTATTCCAGGGGGCAGGGGAACGAGCAGTACTTC
CDR3 protein: CASSYSRGQGNEQYF

J gene: TRBJ2-7
V gene: TRBV4-3
D gene: TRBD2
clone size: NA
CDR3 DNA: TGCGCCAGCAGTCCTGGACTAGCGGGGACCGAGCAGTACTTC
CDR3 protein: CASSPGLAGTEQYF

J gene: TRBJ1-1
V gene: TRBV10-3
D gene: TRBD1
clone size: NA
CDR3 DNA: TGTGCCATCACCCCGGACAGGGGCACTGAAGCTTTCTTT
CDR3 protein: CAITPDRGTEAFF

J gene: TRBJ2-7
V gene: TRBV7-9
D gene: TRBD1
clone size: NA
CDR3 DNA: TGTGCCAGCAGCCCCCCCTACCCTGAGGGACAGACCTACGAGCAGTACTTC
CDR3 protein: CASSPPYPEGQTYEQYF

J gene: TRBJ1-5
V gene: TRBV12-5
D gene: TRBD1
clone size: once
CDR3 DNA: TGTGCTAGTGGTTTCCGAACAGGGGCGGGTAATCAGCCCCAGCATTTT
CDR3 protein: CASGFRTGAGNQPQHF

J gene: TRBJ2-1
V gene: TRBV5-1
D gene: NA
clone size: NA
CDR3 DNA: TGCGCCAGCAGCTTGGGAGCTCTCTACAATGAGCAGTTCTTC
CDR3 protein: CASSLGALYNEQFF

J gene: TRBJ1-1
V gene: TRBV12-3/TRBV12-4
D gene: TRBD1
clone size: NA
CDR3 DNA: TGTGCCAGCAGTTTGTCGGGACAGGGAGAAGCTTTCTTT
CDR3 protein: CASSLSGQGEAFF